This T cell receptor beta chain is drawn from a study of OX40 agonist ivuxolimab in advanced cancers. Overall study: Enrolled patients in dose escalation had cancers that were hepatocellular carcinoma, melanoma, renal cell or head and neck cancer.

Clones were sequenced by immunoSEQ multiplex PCR, and TCRdb holds only the in-frame ones, with some missing. The sample holds approximately 74,000 clones; approximately 90% are singletons and the top ten take under 0.35%. Per germline, CDR1 SGHRS and CDR2 YFSETQ. The CDR3 contains 14 residues. The junction had 3 bases not matched to a gene; V was cut back by 4 bases and J by 6 bases. J is TRBJ2-7 and V is TRBV5-1, with 14 bases that match TRBD2. Sequenced here: CD4+ or CD8+ T cells sorted from blood, sampled in a trial of the OX40 agonist ivuxolimab. This TCR came from an adult with an advanced solid tumor such as melanoma, head and neck, liver or kidney cancer. The CDR3: CASSETSGRAEQYF. The CDR3 coding sequence is TGCGCCAGCAGCGAGACTAGCGGGAGGGCCGAGCAGTACTTC.